These T cell receptor beta chains were read from a single sample in a study of vaccination effects on CD4 cells after COVID-19. The protocol was immunoSEQ multiplex PCR, while the TCRdb copy is restricted to in-frame clones and leaves out a portion. Of 25,000 or so clones listed, around 79% are singletons. These TCRs' antigens remain unknown. The material sequenced was CD4+ T cells from PBMCs cultured with SARS-CoV-2 spike peptides, taken after COVID-19 vaccination. Source of these receptors: a human donor who received a COVID-19 vaccine. CDR3s include the opening cysteine and the closing phenylalanine or tryptophan. The D gene is left open where the match is weak. Some rows have no size entry. The others give once, few or many, or a class for an expanded clone.

D gene,clone size,J gene,V gene,CDR3 length,CDR3 DNA,CDR3 protein
-,-,TRBJ1-2,TRBV11-2,13,TGTGCCAGCAGCCCTGGGACGGCCTATGGCTACACCTTC,CASSPGTAYGYTF
-,-,TRBJ1-5,TRBV5-5,16,TGTGCCAGCAGCTTGCAGGGAGGGATTAGCAATCAGCCCCAGCATTTT,CASSLQGGISNQPQHF
-,-,TRBJ1-5,TRBV3-1/TRBV3-2,15,TGTGCCAGCAGCCAAGAGGGCAGGGCTGATCAGCCCCAGCATTTT,CASSQEGRADQPQHF
TRBD1,-,TRBJ1-5,TRBV18,15,TGTGCCAGCTCACCGGGACAGGGACCAAATCAGCCCCAGCATTTT,CASSPGQGPNQPQHF
-,-,TRBJ2-6,TRBV5-1,17,TGCGCCAGCAGCTTGAGGGCTATTTCCTCTGGGGCCAACGTCCTGACTTTC,CASSLRAISSGANVLTF
-,few,TRBJ2-6,TRBV6-5,13,TGTGCCAGCGTGGGTAGTGGGGCCAACGTCCTGACTTTC,CASVGSGANVLTF
TRBD2,-,TRBJ2-2,TRBV6-5,14,TGTGCCAGCGACAGCGGGGGGGCCCCCGGGGAGCTGTTTTTT,CASDSGGAPGELFF
-,-,TRBJ1-2,TRBV3-1/TRBV3-2,11,TGTGCCAGCAGCCAAGCGGCTGGCTACACCTTC,CASSQAAGYTF
-,-,TRBJ2-1,TRBV11-2,15,TGTGCCAGCAAGTCGGAATCTAGAACTCGGAATGAGCAGTTCTTC,CASKSESRTRNEQFF
-,-,TRBJ2-7,TRBV6-2/TRBV6-3,13,TGTGCCAGCAGTAGCGGGACAGAATACGAGCAGTACTTC,CASSSGTEYEQYF
-,-,TRBJ2-5,TRBV12-3/TRBV12-4,13,TGTGCCAGCAGTTTCCAGGGCGGGGAGACCCAGTACTTC,CASSFQGGETQYF
TRBD2,-,TRBJ2-5,TRBV14,16,TGTGCCAGCAGCAGACTAGCGGGAGTGGGCCAAGAGACCCAGTACTTC,CASSRLAGVGQETQYF
TRBD1,few,TRBJ2-2,TRBV7-9,16,TGTGCCAGCAGTTCAAGACGGACAGGGGACAGCGGGGAGCTGTTTTTT,CASSSRRTGDSGELFF
-,once,TRBJ2-2,TRBV7-6,14,TGTGCCAGCAGCTCGTACACAGACACCGGGGAGCTGTTTTTT,CASSSYTDTGELFF
TRBD1,once,TRBJ2-1,TRBV24-1,16,TGTGCCACCAGTGATCCGGGACAGGGGGCAACCAATGAGCAGTTCTTC,CATSDPGQGATNEQFF
-,-,TRBJ2-5,TRBV2,13,TGTGCCAGCGGGATTGACGGCCCGGAGACCCAGTACTTC,CASGIDGPETQYF
TRBD1,few,TRBJ1-4,TRBV2,15,TGTGCCAGCGTTACCGGGACAGTCCTTAATGAAAAACTGTTTTTT,CASVTGTVLNEKLFF
-,-,TRBJ1-5,TRBV6-2/TRBV6-3,14,TGTGCCAGCAGTTTGGACAGAGACTATCAGCCCCAGCATTTT,CASSLDRDYQPQHF
TRBD1,-,TRBJ2-5,TRBV4-1,15,TGCGCCAGCAGCCGGTCCGGGACAGGGGAAGAGACCCAGTACTTC,CASSRSGTGEETQYF
-,once,TRBJ1-3,TRBV5-1,14,TGCGCCAGCACCCGGGACGGCTCTGGAAACACCATATATTTT,CASTRDGSGNTIYF
-,few,TRBJ2-1,TRBV5-1,15,TGCGCCAGCAGCTTAGCCATTTACACCTACAATGAGCAGTTCTTC,CASSLAIYTYNEQFF
-,-,TRBJ2-4,TRBV6-1,16,TGTGCCAGCAGTGGCCGGCTGGGGCAATCCAAAAACATTCAGTACTTC,CASSGRLGQSKNIQYF